This record looks at one T cell receptor beta chain sequence and its context. Sequenced by immunoSEQ multiplex PCR; TCRdb stores in-frame clones only, minus some. The sample yields a few hundred thousand clones, approximately 90% seen once. Germline values: CDR1 WNHNN, CDR2 SYGVQD (reference sequence). The CDR3 has 12 residues. Trimming removed 3 bases from V and 5 bases from J, with 7 bases in between. These data come from a study of blood T cell repertoires in COVID-19. The age range of participants was 18 to 89 years, with residence in about 25 US areas. The TCR sequence derives from a woman aged 25 to 39 who had recovered from COVID-19. The rearrangement links TRBV10-1 to TRBJ1-2; D is ambiguous. The source material was PBMCs or T cells enriched from blood (not recorded which). The CDR3 reads CASSDSRYGYTF. Here the CDR3 DNA reads TGCGCCAGCAGTGACTCTAGGTATGGCTACACCTTC.